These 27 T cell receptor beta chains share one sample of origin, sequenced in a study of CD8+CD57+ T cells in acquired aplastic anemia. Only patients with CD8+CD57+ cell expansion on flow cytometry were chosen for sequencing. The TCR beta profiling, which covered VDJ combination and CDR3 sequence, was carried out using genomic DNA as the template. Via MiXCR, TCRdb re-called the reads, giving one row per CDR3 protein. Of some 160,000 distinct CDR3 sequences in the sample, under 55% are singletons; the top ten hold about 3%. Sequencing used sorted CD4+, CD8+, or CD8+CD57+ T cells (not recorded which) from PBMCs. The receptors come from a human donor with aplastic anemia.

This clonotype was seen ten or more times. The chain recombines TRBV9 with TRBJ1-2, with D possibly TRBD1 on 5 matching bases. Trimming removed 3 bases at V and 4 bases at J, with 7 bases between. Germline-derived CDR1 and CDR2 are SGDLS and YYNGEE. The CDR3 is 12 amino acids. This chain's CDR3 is CASSGGPYGYTF. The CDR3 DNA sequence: TGTGCCAGCAGCGGGGGACCCTATGGCTACACCTTC.

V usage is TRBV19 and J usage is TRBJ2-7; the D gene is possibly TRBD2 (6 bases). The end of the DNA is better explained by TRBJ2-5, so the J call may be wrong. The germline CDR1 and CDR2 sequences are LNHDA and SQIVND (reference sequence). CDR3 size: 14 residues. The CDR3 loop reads CASSRDWGGETQYF. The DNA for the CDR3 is TGTGCCAGTAGCCGGGACTGGGGCGGGGAGACCCAGTACTTC.

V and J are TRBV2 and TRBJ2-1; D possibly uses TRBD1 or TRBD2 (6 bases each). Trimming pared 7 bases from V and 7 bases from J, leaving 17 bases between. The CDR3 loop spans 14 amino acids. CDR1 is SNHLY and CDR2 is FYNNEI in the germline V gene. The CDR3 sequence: CASKSPDSGNEQFF. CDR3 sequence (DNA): TGTGCCAGCAAAAGCCCGGACAGCGGGAATGAGCAGTTCTTC.

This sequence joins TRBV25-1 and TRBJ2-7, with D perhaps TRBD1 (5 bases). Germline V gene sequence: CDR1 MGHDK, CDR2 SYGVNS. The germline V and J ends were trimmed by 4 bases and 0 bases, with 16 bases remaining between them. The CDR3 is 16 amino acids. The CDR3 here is CASSAPDRESSYEQYF. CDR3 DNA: TGTGCCAGCAGTGCCCCCGACAGAGAAAGCTCCTACGAGCAGTACTTC.

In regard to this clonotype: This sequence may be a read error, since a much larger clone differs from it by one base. In DNA form, the CDR3 reads TGTGCCAGCAGGTGGACGGATGGGATTGAAGCTTTCTTT. Translation: CASRWTDGIEAFF. J is TRBJ1-1 and V is TRBV12-3 or TRBV12-4; D remains ambiguous. Trimming stripped 6 bases from V and 7 bases from J, with 15 bases between. The length of the CDR3 is 13 residues.

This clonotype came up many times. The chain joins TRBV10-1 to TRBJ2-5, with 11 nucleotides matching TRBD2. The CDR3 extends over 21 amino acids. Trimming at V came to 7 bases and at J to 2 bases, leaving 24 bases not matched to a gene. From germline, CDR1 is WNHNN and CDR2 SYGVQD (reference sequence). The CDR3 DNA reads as TGCGCCAGCACCCCTGGGGTTAGCGGGAGGGCCGCCAAAGGACTACAAGAGACCCAGTACTTC. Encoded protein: CASTPGVSGRAAKGLQETQYF.

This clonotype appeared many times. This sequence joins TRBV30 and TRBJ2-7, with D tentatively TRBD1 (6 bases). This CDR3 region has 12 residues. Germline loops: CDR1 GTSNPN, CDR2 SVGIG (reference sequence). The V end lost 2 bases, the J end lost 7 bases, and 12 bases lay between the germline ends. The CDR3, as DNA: TGTGCCTGGAGTATACAGGGCAGGGAGCAGTACTTC. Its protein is CAWSIQGREQYF.

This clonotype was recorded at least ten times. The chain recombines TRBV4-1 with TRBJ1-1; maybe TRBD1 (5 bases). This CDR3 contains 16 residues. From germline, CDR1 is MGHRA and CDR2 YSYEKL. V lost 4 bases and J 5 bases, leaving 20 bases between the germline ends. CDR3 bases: TGCGCCAGCAGCCTCGCCTCAGGCGGGGGAGGGACTGAAGCTTTCTTT. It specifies CASSLASGGGGTEAFF.

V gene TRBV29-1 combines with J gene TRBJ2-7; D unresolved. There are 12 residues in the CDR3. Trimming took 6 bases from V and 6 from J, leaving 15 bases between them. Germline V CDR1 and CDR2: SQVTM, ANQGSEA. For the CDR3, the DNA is TGCAGCGTACGACCGTGGCCAGGCGAGCAGTACTTC. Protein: CSVRPWPGEQYF.

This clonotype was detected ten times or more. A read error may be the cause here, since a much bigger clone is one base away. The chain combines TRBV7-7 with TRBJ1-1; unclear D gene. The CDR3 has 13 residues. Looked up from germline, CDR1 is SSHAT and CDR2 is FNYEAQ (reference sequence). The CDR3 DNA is TGTGCTAGCAGCTTGGCCGTGAACGCTGAAGCTTTCTTT. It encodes CASSLAVNAEAFF.

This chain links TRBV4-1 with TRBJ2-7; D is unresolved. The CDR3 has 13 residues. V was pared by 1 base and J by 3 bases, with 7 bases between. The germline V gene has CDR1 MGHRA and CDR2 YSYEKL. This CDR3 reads CASSQVPVYEQYF. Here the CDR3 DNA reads TGCGCCAGCAGCCAAGTTCCGGTCTACGAGCAGTACTTC.

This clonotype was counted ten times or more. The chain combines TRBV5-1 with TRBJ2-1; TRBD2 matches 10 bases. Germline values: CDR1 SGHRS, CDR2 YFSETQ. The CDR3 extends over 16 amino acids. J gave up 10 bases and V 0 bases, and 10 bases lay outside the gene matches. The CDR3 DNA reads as TGCGCCAGCAGCTTGGCCGTGGCTAGCGGGAGCCGCGAGCAGTTCTTC. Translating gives CASSLAVASGSREQFF. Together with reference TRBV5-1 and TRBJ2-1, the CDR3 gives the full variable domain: KAGVTQTPRYLIKTRGQQVTLSCSPISGHRSVSWYQQTPGQGLQFLFEYFSETQRNKGNFPGRFSGRQFSNSRSEMNVSTLELGDSALYLCASSLAVASGSREQFFGPGTRLTVL.

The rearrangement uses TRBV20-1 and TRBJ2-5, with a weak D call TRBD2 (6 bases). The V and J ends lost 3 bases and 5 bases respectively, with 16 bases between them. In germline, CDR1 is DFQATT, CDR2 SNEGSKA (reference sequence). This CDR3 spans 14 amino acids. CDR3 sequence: CSARSVWGEETQYF. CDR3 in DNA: TGCAGTGCTAGGTCCGTATGGGGGGAGGAGACCCAGTACTTC.

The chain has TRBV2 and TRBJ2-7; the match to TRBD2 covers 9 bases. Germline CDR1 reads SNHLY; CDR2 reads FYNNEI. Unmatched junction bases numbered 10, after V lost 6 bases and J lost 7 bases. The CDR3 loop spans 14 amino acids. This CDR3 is CASRAGGPVYEQYF. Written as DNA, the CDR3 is TGTGCCAGCAGGGCGGGAGGGCCTGTGTATGAGCAGTACTTC.

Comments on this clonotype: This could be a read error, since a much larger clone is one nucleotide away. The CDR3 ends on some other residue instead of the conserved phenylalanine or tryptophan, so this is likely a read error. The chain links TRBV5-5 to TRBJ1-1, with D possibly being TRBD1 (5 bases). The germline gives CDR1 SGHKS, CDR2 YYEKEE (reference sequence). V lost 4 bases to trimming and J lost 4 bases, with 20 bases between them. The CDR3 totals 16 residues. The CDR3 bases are TGTGCCAGCAGCGAGGTGGCAGGGAAAAGGGGCACTGAAGCTTTCGTT. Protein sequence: CASSEVAGKRGTEAFV.

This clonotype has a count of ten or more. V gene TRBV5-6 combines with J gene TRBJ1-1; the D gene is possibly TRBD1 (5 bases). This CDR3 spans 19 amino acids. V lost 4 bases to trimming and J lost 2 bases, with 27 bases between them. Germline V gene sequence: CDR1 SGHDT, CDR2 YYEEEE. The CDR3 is CASSRAQEVFWQGNTEAFF. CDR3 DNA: TGTGCCAGCAGCCGAGCCCAAGAGGTTTTCTGGCAGGGAAACACTGAAGCTTTCTTT.

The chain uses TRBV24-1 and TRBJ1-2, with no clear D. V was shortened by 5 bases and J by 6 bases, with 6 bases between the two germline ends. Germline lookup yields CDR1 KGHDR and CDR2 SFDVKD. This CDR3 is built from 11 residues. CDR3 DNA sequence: TGTGCCACCAGTGGAGGCCATGGCTACACCTTC. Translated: CATSGGHGYTF.

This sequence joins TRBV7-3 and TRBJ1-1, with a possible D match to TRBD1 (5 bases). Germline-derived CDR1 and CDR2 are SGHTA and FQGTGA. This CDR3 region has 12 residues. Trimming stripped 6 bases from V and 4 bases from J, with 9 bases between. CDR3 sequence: CASSSGLTEAFF. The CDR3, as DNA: TGTGCCAGCAGTTCGGGACTCACTGAAGCTTTCTTT.

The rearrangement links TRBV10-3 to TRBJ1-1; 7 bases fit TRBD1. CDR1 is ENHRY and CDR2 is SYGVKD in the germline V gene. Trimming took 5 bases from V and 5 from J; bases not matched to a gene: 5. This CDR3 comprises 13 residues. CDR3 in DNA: TGTGCCATCAGTAAAACAGGGGATACTGAAGCTTTCTTT. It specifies CAISKTGDTEAFF.

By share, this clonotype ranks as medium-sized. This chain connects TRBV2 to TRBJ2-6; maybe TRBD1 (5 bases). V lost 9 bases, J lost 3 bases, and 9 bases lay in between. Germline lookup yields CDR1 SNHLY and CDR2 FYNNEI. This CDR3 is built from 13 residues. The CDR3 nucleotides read TGTGCCAGTAAGGGGTATGGGGCCAACGTCCTGACTTTC. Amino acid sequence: CASKGYGANVLTF.

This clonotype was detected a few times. For the CDR3, the DNA is TGTGCCAGCAGCTTAGGGTCCACCGGGGAGCTGTTTTTT. Its protein is CASSLGSTGELFF. V gene TRBV11-1 combines with J gene TRBJ2-2; D gene unclear. V was shortened by 1 base and J by 4 bases, with 4 bases between the two germline ends. Per the germline V gene, CDR1 is SGHAT and CDR2 is FQDESV (reference sequence). The CDR3 totals 13 residues.

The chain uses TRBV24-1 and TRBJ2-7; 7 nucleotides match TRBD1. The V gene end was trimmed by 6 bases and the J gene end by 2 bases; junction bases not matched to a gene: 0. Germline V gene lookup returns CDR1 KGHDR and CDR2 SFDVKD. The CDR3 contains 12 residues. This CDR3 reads CATSQGAYEQYF. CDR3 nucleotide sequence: TGTGCCACCAGTCAGGGGGCCTACGAGCAGTACTTC.

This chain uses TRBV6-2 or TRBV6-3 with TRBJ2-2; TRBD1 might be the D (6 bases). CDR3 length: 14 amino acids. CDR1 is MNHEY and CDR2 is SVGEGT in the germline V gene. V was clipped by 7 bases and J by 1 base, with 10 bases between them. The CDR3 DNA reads TGTGCCAGCATCCTACAGGGGAACACCGGGGAGCTGTTTTTT. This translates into CASILQGNTGELFF.

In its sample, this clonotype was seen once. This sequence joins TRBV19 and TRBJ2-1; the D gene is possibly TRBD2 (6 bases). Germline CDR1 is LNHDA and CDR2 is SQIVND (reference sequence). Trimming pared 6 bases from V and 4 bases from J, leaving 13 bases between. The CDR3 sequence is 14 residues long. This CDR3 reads CASRLAGSYNEQFF. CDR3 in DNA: TGTGCCAGTAGGCTGGCGGGATCATACAATGAGCAGTTCTTC.

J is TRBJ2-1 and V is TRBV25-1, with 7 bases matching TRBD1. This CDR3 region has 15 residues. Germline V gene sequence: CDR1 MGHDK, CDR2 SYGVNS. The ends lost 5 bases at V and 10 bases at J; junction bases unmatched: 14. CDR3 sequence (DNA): TGTGCCAGCAGTAGAGGGGGCAGGGGCCTGGTCGAGCAGTTCTTC. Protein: CASSRGGRGLVEQFF.

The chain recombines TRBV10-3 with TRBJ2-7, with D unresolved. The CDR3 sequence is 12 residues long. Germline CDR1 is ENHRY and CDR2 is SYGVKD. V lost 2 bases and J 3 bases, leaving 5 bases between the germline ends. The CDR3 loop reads CAISEPSYEQYF. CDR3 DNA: TGTGCCATCAGTGAGCCTAGCTACGAGCAGTACTTC.

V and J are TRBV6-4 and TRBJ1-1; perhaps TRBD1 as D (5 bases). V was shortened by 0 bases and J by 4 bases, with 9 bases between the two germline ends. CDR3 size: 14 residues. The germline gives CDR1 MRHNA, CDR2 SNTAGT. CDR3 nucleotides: TGTGCCAGCAGTGACTCCAGGGAGGGCACTGAAGCTTTCTTT. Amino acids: CASSDSREGTEAFF.